The sequence of this T cell receptor beta chain was determined in a study of identical twins. This clonotype has more than one count but fewer than ten. Antigen unknown. Study-level results: Excess sharing between twins was weaker in beta out-of-frame sequences.

One entry per CDR3 protein results from TCRdb running MiXCR on the 5' RACE reads. Of about 330,000 distinct CDR3 sequences in the sample, roughly 12% were seen once. This CDR3 has 15 amino acids. CDR1 SEHNR and CDR2 FQNEAQ come from the germline V gene (reference sequence). The V end was cut by 8 bases, the J end by 3 bases, with 17 bases between. These data also featured in a second study, about yellow fever vaccine responses in identical twins. As that report states: Reportedly, twins showed a vaccine T cell response that looked partly convergent and partly personalized.

The chain recombines TRBV7-9 with TRBJ1-5; D gene uncertain. Sequenced sample: CD8+ T cells sorted from blood. The source of this sequence is a woman aged 18-29 years in good health. The CDR3 loop is CASPTITRHNQPQHF. CDR3 in DNA: TGTGCCAGCCCCACAATCACAAGGCACAATCAGCCCCAGCATTTT. Combining the CDR3 with reference TRBV7-9 and TRBJ1-5 gives the whole variable domain DTGVSQNPRHKITKRGQNVTFRCDPISEHNRLYWYRQTLGQGPEFLTYFQNEAQLEKSRLLSDRFSAERPKGSFSTLEIQRTEQGDSAMYLCASPTITRHNQPQHFGDGTRLSIL.